This T cell receptor (beta chain) was documented in a study of shared clonotypes between healthy human individuals. Authors' analysis steps: Filtering differed because ImmunoSEQ produced junction-only sequences that carried no quality scores. The data were produced by immunoSEQ multiplex PCR, yet TCRdb's version contains in-frame clones alone and is incomplete. The V and J calls and clone size are taken from that table; D and trimming were inferred from the DNA. In the table there are under 2,500,000 clones, roughly 95% of which are singletons. CDR1 is ENHRY, CDR2 SYGVKD, per germline. CDR3 length: 18 amino acids. J gave up 1 base and V 2 bases, and 10 bases lay outside the gene matches. Each of the donors was a healthy adult who was HIV-negative and had not had a recent acute infection or vaccination. To note about this clone: The target antigen is unknown.

Findings of the study overall: In contrast to clonotypes shared by all four donors, non-shared clonotypes had lower generation probabilities.

V gene TRBV10-3 combines with J gene TRBJ2-7; TRBD1 aligns across 11 bases. The sample taken for sequencing was naive CD4+ T cells sorted from blood. Subset described: CD45RA+ positively selected. This sequence was found in a man younger than 35 in good health. CDR3 sequence reads: CAISEGGSGTGGSYEQYF. CDR3 sequence (DNA): TGTGCCATCAGTGAGGGTGGCTCCGGGACAGGGGGTTCCTACGAGCAGTACTTC.